This T cell receptor beta chain emerged from a study of beta chain features in type 1 diabetes. Study-level results: The naive, central memory and Treg TCRB repertoires showed an apparent similarity that was greater among patients than among healthy donors. Type 1 diabetes patients had fewer VDJ junction insertions and more deletions.

This clone showed up just a few times. Its antigen is unidentified. The V end lost 2 bases, the J end lost 6 bases, and 7 bases lay between the germline ends. CDR1 and CDR2 (germline): SEHNR, FQNEAQ (reference sequence). CDR3 size: 12 residues. Reverse transcribing all isolated RNA meant expressed TCRB transcripts were sequenced. This table comes from immunoSEQ multiplex PCR, and its TCRdb copy is limited to in-frame clones, with some not included. The sample carries about 200,000 clones, roughly a tenth recorded once. The clonotype originates from a man aged 18 to 30 in good health. The chain combines TRBV7-9 with TRBJ1-1; unclear D gene. Sequencing was done on a sample of central memory CD4+ T cells from blood. In DNA, the CDR3 is TGTGCCAGCAGCTTACTGGGCTCTGAAGCTTTCTTT. Protein sequence: CASSLLGSEAFF.